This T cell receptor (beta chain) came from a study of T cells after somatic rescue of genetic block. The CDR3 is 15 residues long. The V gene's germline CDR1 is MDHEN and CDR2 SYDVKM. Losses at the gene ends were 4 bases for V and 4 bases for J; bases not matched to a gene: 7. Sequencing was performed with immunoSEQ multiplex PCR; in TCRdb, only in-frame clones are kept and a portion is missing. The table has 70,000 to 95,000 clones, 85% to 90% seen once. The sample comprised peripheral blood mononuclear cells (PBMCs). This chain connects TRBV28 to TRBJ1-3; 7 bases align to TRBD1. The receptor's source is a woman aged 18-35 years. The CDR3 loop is CASSSPGQPGNTIYF. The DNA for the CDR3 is TGTGCCAGCAGTTCTCCGGGACAGCCCGGAAACACCATATATTTT.